The rows below give T cell receptor beta chains drawn from one sample of a study of graft-versus-host responses after intestinal transplantation. Their specific antigens are unknown. Some clones are missing from TCRdb's copy, which holds only in-frame ones; the method was immunoSEQ multiplex PCR. The table lists some 150,000 clones, approximately 91% of them singletons. Sequences were derived from unstimulated CD4+ T cells sorted from spleen or lymph node cells, sampled before intestinal transplant. The receptor set was obtained from a human donor who received an intestinal transplant. Each CDR3 is given with its conserved first and last residue. Each record gives: CDR3 DNA, CDR3 protein, D gene, J gene, clone size, CDR3 length, V gene. The D gene is left open where the match is weak. The size of a clone is reported for some rows only, either as once, few or many, or as a class for expanded clones.

DNA: TGTGCCAGCACCTCCCCTGGGTCCAACTACGAGCAGTACTTC
CDR3: CASTSPGSNYEQYF
D: .
J: TRBJ2-7
size: .
length: 14
V: TRBV6-5

DNA: TGTGCCAGCAGTGTCTCTAGCGGAGTCTACGAGCAGTACTTC
CDR3: CASSVSSGVYEQYF
D: TRBD2
J: TRBJ2-7
size: .
length: 14
V: TRBV2

DNA: TGTGCCAGCTCCTTGATGCAGGGGGCCGTCAATGAGCAGTTCTTC
CDR3: CASSLMQGAVNEQFF
D: TRBD1
J: TRBJ2-1
size: .
length: 15
V: TRBV27

DNA: TGTGCCAGCTCACACGGGACTAGCTTCGAGCAGTACTTC
CDR3: CASSHGTSFEQYF
D: TRBD2
J: TRBJ2-7
size: .
length: 13
V: TRBV18

DNA: TGTGCCAGTAGTCGACTAGCGATAAACAATGAGCAGTTCTTC
CDR3: CASSRLAINNEQFF
D: TRBD2
J: TRBJ2-1
size: .
length: 14
V: TRBV19

DNA: TGCGCCAGCAGCTTGGTGGCCCGTGGGGCCGAGCAGTACTTC
CDR3: CASSLVARGAEQYF
D: .
J: TRBJ2-7
size: .
length: 14
V: TRBV5-1

DNA: TGTGCCAGCAGTGAGCTTCCGGGTGGAAACACCATATATTTT
CDR3: CASSELPGGNTIYF
D: .
J: TRBJ1-3
size: .
length: 14
V: TRBV6-1

DNA: TGTGCCAGCAGCTTAGAGCTCAGGGGCTACGAGCAGTACTTC
CDR3: CASSLELRGYEQYF
D: .
J: TRBJ2-7
size: .
length: 14
V: TRBV7-8

DNA: TGTGCCAGCAGCCCCGGACTAGCGGGAGTTAATGAGCAGTTCTTC
CDR3: CASSPGLAGVNEQFF
D: TRBD2
J: TRBJ2-1
size: .
length: 15
V: TRBV7-3

DNA: TGCAGCGTTAGGACAGGGCGGGTCACTGAAGCTTTCTTT
CDR3: CSVRTGRVTEAFF
D: TRBD1
J: TRBJ1-1
size: .
length: 13
V: TRBV29-1

DNA: TGTGCCAGCAGTGAAGCGCCGGAAGTCAAAGGCTACACCTTC
CDR3: CASSEAPEVKGYTF
D: .
J: TRBJ1-2
size: .
length: 14
V: TRBV6-1

DNA: TGTGCCAGCAGCTTTAGGACAGGTACGACGAACACCGGGGAGCTGTTTTTT
CDR3: CASSFRTGTTNTGELFF
D: TRBD1
J: TRBJ2-2
size: .
length: 17
V: TRBV11-2

DNA: TGTGCCAGCAGTTGGGGGGGTCATAGCAATCAGCCCCAGCATTTT
CDR3: CASSWGGHSNQPQHF
D: .
J: TRBJ1-5
size: .
length: 15
V: TRBV6-1

DNA: TGCGCCAGCAGCTTGGCGCTAGCGGGAGTCGAGCAGTACTTC
CDR3: CASSLALAGVEQYF
D: TRBD2
J: TRBJ2-7
size: .
length: 14
V: TRBV5-1

DNA: TGCGCCAGCAGCGCTGGGCGGGACAGAGGCACAGATACGCAGTATTTT
CDR3: CASSAGRDRGTDTQYF
D: .
J: TRBJ2-3
size: once
length: 16
V: TRBV5-1

DNA: TGCGCCAGCAGTCGGACCTTAGCGAAGGGAAACGGGGAGCTGTTTTTT
CDR3: CASSRTLAKGNGELFF
D: .
J: TRBJ2-2
size: .
length: 16
V: TRBV4-1

DNA: TGCGCCAGCAGCCAAGGGGAATACAATGAGCAGTTCTTC
CDR3: CASSQGEYNEQFF
D: .
J: TRBJ2-1
size: .
length: 13
V: TRBV4-1

DNA: TGTGCCAGCAGCTCGACCGGGTCCAGTAGCGAGCAGTTCTTC
CDR3: CASSSTGSSSEQFF
D: .
J: TRBJ2-1
size: .
length: 14
V: TRBV7-9

DNA: TGTGCCAGCAGCTTAGGGGTCGGCGGGATCGGCAATGAGCAGTTCTTC
CDR3: CASSLGVGGIGNEQFF
D: .
J: TRBJ2-1
size: .
length: 16
V: TRBV7-9

DNA: TGTGCCAGCAGCCACCGACAGTTACAAAACATTCAGTACTTC
CDR3: CASSHRQLQNIQYF
D: .
J: TRBJ2-4
size: .
length: 14
V: TRBV14

DNA: TGTGCCAGCAGTTTAAAGGGGGCTAGGGGTGAAGCTTTCTTT
CDR3: CASSLKGARGEAFF
D: TRBD1
J: TRBJ1-1
size: .
length: 14
V: TRBV27

DNA: TGCGCCAGCAGCTTGGGGGGCCCAGAGACCCAGTACTTC
CDR3: CASSLGGPETQYF
D: .
J: TRBJ2-5
size: once
length: 13
V: TRBV5-1

DNA: TGTGCCAGTAGTCCCCAGACAGGGTCAGAGACCCAGTACTTC
CDR3: CASSPQTGSETQYF
D: TRBD1
J: TRBJ2-5
size: .
length: 14
V: TRBV19

DNA: TGCGCCAGCAGCCGCGTTCAGGAGACCCAGTACTTC
CDR3: CASSRVQETQYF
D: .
J: TRBJ2-5
size: .
length: 12
V: TRBV5-1

DNA: TGTGCCACCAGCCCGATCGGTGAAAAACTGTTTTTT
CDR3: CATSPIGEKLFF
D: .
J: TRBJ1-4
size: .
length: 12
V: TRBV15

DNA: TGTGCCAGCAGTGAGACAGGGGATCATGGCTACACCTTC
CDR3: CASSETGDHGYTF
D: TRBD1
J: TRBJ1-2
size: .
length: 13
V: TRBV6-5

DNA: TGTGCCAGCAGCCCCCTGACTAGCGGGGATAGCTCCTACAATGAGCAGTTCTTC
CDR3: CASSPLTSGDSSYNEQFF
D: TRBD2
J: TRBJ2-1
size: .
length: 18
V: TRBV9

DNA: TGTGCCAGCAGCAGGGGGCGGTTTCCGGGACAGAATGAAAAACTGTTTTTT
CDR3: CASSRGRFPGQNEKLFF
D: TRBD1
J: TRBJ1-4
size: .
length: 17
V: TRBV7-3

DNA: TGTGCCAGTAGTATAGGGGGAGGCTCAGGCTTTGAAAAACTGTTTTTT
CDR3: CASSIGGGSGFEKLFF
D: .
J: TRBJ1-4
size: .
length: 16
V: TRBV19

DNA: TGTGCCAGCAGCTTTTTCAAACAGGCCCAGCCCCAGCATTTT
CDR3: CASSFFKQAQPQHF
D: .
J: TRBJ1-5
size: .
length: 14
V: TRBV7-2

DNA: TGTGCCAGCTCAGGACTAGCGGCCGGAAGGAATGAGCAGTTCTTC
CDR3: CASSGLAAGRNEQFF
D: TRBD2
J: TRBJ2-1
size: .
length: 15
V: TRBV18

DNA: TGTGCCAGCAGCTTAGAGGGACAGCCACTCTACGAGCAGTACTTC
CDR3: CASSLEGQPLYEQYF
D: TRBD1
J: TRBJ2-7
size: once
length: 15
V: TRBV7-2

DNA: TGTGCCTGCTCCGCGGGGACCACGCGGTTCTTC
CDR3: CACSAGTTRFF
D: .
J: TRBJ2-1
size: .
length: 11
V: TRBV30

DNA: TGTGCCAGCAGCCCTGCCCACTCATCCGCGCACCTCTATGGCTACACCTTC
CDR3: CASSPAHSSAHLYGYTF
D: .
J: TRBJ1-2
size: .
length: 17
V: TRBV7-2

DNA: TGTGCCAGCAGTCCCATATGGCAGGGGGGGTACAATCAGCCCCAGCATTTT
CDR3: CASSPIWQGGYNQPQHF
D: TRBD1
J: TRBJ1-5
size: .
length: 17
V: TRBV28

DNA: TGTGCCAGCATCGGCCTCAACGGGGACACTGAAGCTTTCTTT
CDR3: CASIGLNGDTEAFF
D: .
J: TRBJ1-1
size: .
length: 14
V: TRBV5-6

DNA: TGTGCCAGCAGTGACCGGACTAGCGGGATTTACGAGCAGTACTTC
CDR3: CASSDRTSGIYEQYF
D: TRBD2
J: TRBJ2-7
size: .
length: 15
V: TRBV27

DNA: TGTGCCAGTAGTTCCCAACAGACTAGCGGTTCTTATAGTGAGCAGTTCTTC
CDR3: CASSSQQTSGSYSEQFF
D: TRBD2
J: TRBJ2-1
size: .
length: 17
V: TRBV19

DNA: TGTGCCAGCAGTTTGTTAGCGGGAGGGCCTGATACGCAGTATTTT
CDR3: CASSLLAGGPDTQYF
D: TRBD2
J: TRBJ2-3
size: .
length: 15
V: TRBV27

DNA: TGTGCCAGCTCACCATTACAGGGTGGTCAAGAGACCCAGTACTTC
CDR3: CASSPLQGGQETQYF
D: .
J: TRBJ2-5
size: once
length: 15
V: TRBV18

DNA: TGCAGCGTCGTTGGGGACAGGGCTTGGCGGGAGTTTTGGGATGAGCAGTTCTTC
CDR3: CSVVGDRAWREFWDEQFF
D: TRBD1
J: TRBJ2-1
size: .
length: 18
V: TRBV29-1

DNA: TGCAGTGCTAGGTCGTGGGAGACCCAGTACTTC
CDR3: CSARSWETQYF
D: .
J: TRBJ2-5
size: .
length: 11
V: TRBV20-1

DNA: TGCGCCAGCAGCCTGGGGTGGGACACTGAAGCTTTCTTT
CDR3: CASSLGWDTEAFF
D: .
J: TRBJ1-1
size: .
length: 13
V: TRBV5-1

DNA: TGTGCCAGCTCACCAGGGGAGGGGCAGTTCTTC
CDR3: CASSPGEGQFF
D: TRBD2
J: TRBJ2-1
size: .
length: 11
V: TRBV18

DNA: TGTGCCAGCACCTCCCAGGCGTGGGACCTGAACACTGAAGCTTTCTTT
CDR3: CASTSQAWDLNTEAFF
D: .
J: TRBJ1-1
size: .
length: 16
V: TRBV28

DNA: TGTGCCAGCAGCTTCGGACAGGGATCGACCGGAAACACCATATATTTT
CDR3: CASSFGQGSTGNTIYF
D: TRBD1
J: TRBJ1-3
size: .
length: 16
V: TRBV28

DNA: TGTGCCAGCAGTCGTGACCGATACACTGAAGCTTTCTTT
CDR3: CASSRDRYTEAFF
D: .
J: TRBJ1-1
size: .
length: 13
V: TRBV27

DNA: TGTGCCAGCAGCCCTCCTGACGATGAGCAGTTCTTC
CDR3: CASSPPDDEQFF
D: .
J: TRBJ2-1
size: .
length: 12
V: TRBV5-5

DNA: TGTGCCAGCAGCGTATGGGACCAGGCTTGGGAGACCCAGTACTTC
CDR3: CASSVWDQAWETQYF
D: .
J: TRBJ2-5
size: .
length: 15
V: TRBV9

DNA: TGCGCCAGCAGCTTGGCCCCGGTTCGACAGGGAGAGGTCAGTGGCTACACCTTC
CDR3: CASSLAPVRQGEVSGYTF
D: TRBD1
J: TRBJ1-2
size: .
length: 18
V: TRBV5-1

DNA: TGTGCCTGGAGTGTACGTGGGAACTCTGGAAACACCATATATTTT
CDR3: CAWSVRGNSGNTIYF
D: .
J: TRBJ1-3
size: .
length: 15
V: TRBV30